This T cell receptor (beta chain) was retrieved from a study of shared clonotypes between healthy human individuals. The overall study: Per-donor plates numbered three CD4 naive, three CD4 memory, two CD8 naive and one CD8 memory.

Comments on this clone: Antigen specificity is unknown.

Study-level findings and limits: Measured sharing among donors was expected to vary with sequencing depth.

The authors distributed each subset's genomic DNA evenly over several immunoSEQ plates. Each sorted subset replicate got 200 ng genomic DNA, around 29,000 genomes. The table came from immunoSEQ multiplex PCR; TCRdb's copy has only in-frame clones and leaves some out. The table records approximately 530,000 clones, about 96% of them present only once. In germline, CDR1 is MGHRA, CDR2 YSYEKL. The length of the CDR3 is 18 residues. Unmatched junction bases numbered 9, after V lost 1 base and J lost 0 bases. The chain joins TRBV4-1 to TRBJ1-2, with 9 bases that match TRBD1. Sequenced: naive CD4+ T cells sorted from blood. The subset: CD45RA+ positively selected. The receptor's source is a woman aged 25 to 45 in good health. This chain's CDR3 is CASSQVPSRDRANYGYTF. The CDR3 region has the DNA TGCGCCAGCAGCCAAGTCCCAAGCCGGGACAGGGCTAACTATGGCTACACCTTC.